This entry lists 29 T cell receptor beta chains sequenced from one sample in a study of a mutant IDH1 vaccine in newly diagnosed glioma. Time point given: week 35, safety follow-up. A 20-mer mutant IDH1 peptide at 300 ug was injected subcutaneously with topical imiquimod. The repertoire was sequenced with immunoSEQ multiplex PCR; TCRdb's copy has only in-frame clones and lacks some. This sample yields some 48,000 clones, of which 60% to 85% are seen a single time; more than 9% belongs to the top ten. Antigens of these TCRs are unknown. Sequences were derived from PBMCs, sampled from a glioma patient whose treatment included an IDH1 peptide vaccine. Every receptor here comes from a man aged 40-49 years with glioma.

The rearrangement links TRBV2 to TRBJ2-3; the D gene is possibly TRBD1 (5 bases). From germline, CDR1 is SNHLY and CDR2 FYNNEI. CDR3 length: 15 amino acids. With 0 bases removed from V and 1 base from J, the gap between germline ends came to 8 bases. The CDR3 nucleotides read TGTGCCAGCAGTGAAGCAGGGGTGGGCACAGATACGCAGTATTTT. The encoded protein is CASSEAGVGTDTQYF.

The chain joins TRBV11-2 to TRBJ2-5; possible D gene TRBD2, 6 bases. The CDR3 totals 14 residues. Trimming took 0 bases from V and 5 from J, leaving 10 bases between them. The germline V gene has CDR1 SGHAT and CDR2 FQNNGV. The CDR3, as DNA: TGTGCCAGCAGCTTAGATGGAGGGCTGGAGACCCAGTACTTC. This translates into CASSLDGGLETQYF.

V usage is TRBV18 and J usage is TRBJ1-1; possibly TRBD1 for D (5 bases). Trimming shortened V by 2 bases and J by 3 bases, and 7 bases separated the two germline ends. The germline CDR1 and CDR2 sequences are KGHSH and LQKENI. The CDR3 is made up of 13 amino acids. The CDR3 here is CASSPEGDTEAFF. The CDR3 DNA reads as TGTGCCAGCTCACCAGAAGGGGACACTGAAGCTTTCTTT.

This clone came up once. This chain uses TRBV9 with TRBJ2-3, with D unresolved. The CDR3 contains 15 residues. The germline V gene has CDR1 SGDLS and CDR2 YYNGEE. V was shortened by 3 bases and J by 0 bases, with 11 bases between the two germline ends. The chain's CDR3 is CASSGVIASTDTQYF. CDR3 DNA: TGTGCCAGCAGCGGGGTGATCGCTAGCACAGATACGCAGTATTTT.

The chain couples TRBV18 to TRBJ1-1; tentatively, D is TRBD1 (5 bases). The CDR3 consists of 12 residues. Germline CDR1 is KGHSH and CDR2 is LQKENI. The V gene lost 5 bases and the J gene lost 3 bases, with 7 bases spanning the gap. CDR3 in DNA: TGTGCCAGCTCAAAAGGGGACACTGAAGCTTTCTTT. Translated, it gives CASSKGDTEAFF.

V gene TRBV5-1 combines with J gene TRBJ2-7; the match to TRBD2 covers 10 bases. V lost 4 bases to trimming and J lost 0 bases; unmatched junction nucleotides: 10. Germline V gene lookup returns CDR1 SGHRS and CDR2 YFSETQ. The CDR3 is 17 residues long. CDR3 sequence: CASSLARQREGSYEQYF. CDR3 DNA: TGCGCCAGCAGCCTCGCCAGGCAGCGGGAGGGCTCCTACGAGCAGTACTTC. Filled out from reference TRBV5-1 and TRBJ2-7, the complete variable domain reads KAGVTQTPRYLIKTRGQQVTLSCSPISGHRSVSWYQQTPGQGLQFLFEYFSETQRNKGNFPGRFSGRQFSNSRSEMNVSTLELGDSALYLCASSLARQREGSYEQYFGPGTRLTVT.

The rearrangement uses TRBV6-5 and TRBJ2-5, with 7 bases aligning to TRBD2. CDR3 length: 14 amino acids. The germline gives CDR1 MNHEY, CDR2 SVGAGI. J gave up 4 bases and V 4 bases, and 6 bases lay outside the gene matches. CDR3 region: CASSSSGLPETQYF. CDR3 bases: TGTGCCAGCAGTTCCTCGGGACTACCAGAGACCCAGTACTTC.

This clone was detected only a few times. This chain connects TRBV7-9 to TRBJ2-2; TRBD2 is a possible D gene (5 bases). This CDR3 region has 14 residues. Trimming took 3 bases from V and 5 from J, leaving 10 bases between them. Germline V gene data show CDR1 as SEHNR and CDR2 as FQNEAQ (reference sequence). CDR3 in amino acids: CASSLGERTGELFF. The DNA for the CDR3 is TGTGCCAGCAGCTTGGGAGAAAGGACCGGGGAGCTGTTTTTT. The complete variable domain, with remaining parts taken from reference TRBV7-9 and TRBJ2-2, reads DTGVSQNPRHKITKRGQNVTFRCDPISEHNRLYWYRQTLGQGPEFLTYFQNEAQLEKSRLLSDRFSAERPKGSFSTLEIQRTEQGDSAMYLCASSLGERTGELFFGEGSRLTVL.

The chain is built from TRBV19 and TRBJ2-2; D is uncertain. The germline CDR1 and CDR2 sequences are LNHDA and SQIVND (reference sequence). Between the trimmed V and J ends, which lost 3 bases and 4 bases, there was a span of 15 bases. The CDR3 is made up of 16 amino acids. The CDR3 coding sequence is TGTGCCAGTAGTATTGACCTTTTCTCGGGCACCGGGGAGCTGTTTTTT. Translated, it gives CASSIDLFSGTGELFF.

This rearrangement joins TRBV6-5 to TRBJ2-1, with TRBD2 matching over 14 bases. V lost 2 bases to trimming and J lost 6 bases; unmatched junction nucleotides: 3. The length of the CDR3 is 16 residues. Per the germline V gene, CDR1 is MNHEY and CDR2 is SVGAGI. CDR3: CASSYGLAGGGNEQFF. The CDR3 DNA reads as TGTGCCAGCAGTTACGGACTAGCGGGAGGCGGCAATGAGCAGTTCTTC.

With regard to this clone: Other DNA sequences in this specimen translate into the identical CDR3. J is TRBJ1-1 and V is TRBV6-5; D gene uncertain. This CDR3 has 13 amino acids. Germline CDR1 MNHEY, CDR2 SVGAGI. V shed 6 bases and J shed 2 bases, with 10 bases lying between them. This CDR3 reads CASSRDRNTEAFF. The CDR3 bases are TGTGCCAGCAGCCGAGACCGAAACACTGAAGCTTTCTTT.

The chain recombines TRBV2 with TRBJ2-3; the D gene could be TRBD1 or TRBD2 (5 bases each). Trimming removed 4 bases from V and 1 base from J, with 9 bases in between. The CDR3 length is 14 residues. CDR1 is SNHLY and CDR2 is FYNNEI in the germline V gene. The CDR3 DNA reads TGTGCCAGCAGTGGAGGGGCCCGCACAGATACGCAGTATTTT. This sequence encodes CASSGGARTDTQYF.

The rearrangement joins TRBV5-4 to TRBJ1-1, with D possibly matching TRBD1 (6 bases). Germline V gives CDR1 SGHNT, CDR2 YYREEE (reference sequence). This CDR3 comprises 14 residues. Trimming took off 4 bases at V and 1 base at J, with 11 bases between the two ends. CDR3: CASSADRANTEAFF. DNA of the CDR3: TGTGCCAGCAGCGCGGACAGAGCGAACACTGAAGCTTTCTTT.

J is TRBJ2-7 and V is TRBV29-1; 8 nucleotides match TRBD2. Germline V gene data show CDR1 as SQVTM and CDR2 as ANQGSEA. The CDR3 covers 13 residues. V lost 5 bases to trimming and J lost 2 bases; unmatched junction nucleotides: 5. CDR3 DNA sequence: TGCAGCGTTCGGGGGGGACTAACCTACGAGCAGTACTTC. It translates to CSVRGGLTYEQYF.

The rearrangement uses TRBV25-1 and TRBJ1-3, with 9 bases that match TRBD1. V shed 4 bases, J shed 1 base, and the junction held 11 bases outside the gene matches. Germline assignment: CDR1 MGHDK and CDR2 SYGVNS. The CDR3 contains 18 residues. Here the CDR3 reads CASSAPKGQGGSGNTIYF. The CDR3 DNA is TGTGCCAGCAGTGCACCCAAGGGACAGGGAGGATCTGGAAACACCATATATTTT.

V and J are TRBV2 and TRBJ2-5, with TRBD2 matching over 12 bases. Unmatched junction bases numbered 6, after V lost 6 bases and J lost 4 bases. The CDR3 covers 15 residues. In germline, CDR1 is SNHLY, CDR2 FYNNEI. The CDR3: CASRESLAGGETQYF. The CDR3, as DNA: TGTGCCAGCAGAGAATCACTAGCGGGAGGAGAGACCCAGTACTTC.

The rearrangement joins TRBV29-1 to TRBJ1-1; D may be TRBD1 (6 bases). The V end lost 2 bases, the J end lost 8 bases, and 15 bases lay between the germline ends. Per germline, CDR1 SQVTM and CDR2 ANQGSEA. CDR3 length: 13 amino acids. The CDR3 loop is CSVEMGARNEAFF. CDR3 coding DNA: TGCAGCGTTGAAATGGGGGCTAGGAACGAAGCTTTCTTT.

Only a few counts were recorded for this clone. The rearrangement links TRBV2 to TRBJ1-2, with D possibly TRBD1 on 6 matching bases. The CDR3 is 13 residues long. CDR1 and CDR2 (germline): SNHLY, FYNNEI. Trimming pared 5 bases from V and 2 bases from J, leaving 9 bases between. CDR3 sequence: CASSTGTNYGYTF. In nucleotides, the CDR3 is TGTGCCAGCAGTACAGGGACCAACTATGGCTACACCTTC.

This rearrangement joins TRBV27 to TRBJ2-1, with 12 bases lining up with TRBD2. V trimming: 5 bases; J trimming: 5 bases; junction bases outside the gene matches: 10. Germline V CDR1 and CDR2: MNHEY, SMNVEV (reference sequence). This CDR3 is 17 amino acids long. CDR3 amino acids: CASSPLAGGPLNNEQFF. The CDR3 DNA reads TGTGCCAGCAGTCCCCTAGCGGGAGGGCCTTTAAACAATGAGCAGTTCTTC.

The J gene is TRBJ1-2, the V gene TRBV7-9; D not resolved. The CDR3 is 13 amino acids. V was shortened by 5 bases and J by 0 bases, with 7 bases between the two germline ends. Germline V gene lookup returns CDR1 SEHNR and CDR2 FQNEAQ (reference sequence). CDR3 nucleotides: TGTGCCAGCAGCGCGCCGCCTAACTATGGCTACACCTTC. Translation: CASSAPPNYGYTF.

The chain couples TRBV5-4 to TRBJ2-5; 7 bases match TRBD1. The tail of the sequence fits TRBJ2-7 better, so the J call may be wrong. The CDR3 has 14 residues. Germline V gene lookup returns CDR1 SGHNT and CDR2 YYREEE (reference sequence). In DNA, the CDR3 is TGTGCCAGCAGTGCTAAGGGGGCAGGATACGAGCAGTACTTC. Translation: CASSAKGAGYEQYF.

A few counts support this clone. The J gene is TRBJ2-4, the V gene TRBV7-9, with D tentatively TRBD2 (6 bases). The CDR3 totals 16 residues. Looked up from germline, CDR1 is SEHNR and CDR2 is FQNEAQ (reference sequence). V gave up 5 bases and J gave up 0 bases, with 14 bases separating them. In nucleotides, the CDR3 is TGTGCCAGCAGCCAGACTAGGATGCTAGCCAAAAACATTCAGTACTTC. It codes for CASSQTRMLAKNIQYF.

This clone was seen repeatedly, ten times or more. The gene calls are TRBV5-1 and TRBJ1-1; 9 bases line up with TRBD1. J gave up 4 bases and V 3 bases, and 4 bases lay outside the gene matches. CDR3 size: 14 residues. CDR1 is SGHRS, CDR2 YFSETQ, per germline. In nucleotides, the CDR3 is TGCGCCAGCAGCTGGGGACAGGGATCCACTGAAGCTTTCTTT. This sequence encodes CASSWGQGSTEAFF.

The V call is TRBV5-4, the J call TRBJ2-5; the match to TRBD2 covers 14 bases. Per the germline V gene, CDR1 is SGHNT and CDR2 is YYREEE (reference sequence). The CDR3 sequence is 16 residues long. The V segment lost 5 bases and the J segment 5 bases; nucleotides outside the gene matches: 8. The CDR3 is CASRQGLAGGGETQYF. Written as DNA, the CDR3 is TGTGCCAGCAGACAAGGACTAGCGGGAGGTGGGGAGACCCAGTACTTC.

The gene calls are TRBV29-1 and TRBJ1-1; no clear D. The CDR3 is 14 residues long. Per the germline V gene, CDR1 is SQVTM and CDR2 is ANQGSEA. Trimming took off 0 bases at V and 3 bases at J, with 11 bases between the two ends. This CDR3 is CSVEDSGGYTEAFF. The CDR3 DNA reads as TGCAGCGTTGAAGATTCCGGCGGGTACACTGAAGCTTTCTTT.

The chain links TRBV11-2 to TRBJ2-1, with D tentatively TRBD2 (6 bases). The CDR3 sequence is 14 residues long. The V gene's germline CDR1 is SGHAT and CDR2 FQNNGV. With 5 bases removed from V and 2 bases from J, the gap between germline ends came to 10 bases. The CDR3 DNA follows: TGTGCCAGCAGCGGGGGACTTCCCTACAATGAGCAGTTCTTC. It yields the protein CASSGGLPYNEQFF.

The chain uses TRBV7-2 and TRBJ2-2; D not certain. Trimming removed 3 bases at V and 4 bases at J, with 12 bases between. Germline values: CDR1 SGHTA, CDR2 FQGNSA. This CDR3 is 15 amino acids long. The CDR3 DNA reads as TGTGCCAGCAGCTTCCTAACTGTGGGCACCGGGGAGCTGTTTTTT. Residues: CASSFLTVGTGELFF.

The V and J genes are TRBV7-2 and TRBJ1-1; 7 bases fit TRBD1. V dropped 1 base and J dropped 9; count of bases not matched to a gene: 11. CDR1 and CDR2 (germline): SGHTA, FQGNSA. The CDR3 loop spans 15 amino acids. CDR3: CASSLVGDSRGKAFF. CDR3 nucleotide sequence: TGTGCCAGCAGCTTAGTTGGGGACAGTCGGGGGAAAGCTTTCTTT.

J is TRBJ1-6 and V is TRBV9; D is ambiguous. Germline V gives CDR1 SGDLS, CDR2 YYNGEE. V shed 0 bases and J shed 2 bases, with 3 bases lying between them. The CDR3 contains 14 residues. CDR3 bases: TGTGCCAGCAGCGTAGAACCCTATAATTCACCCCTCCACTTT. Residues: CASSVEPYNSPLHF.